These T cell receptor beta chains were read from a single sample in a study of regulatory T cells in long-lasting Graves disease. TCRdb called the multiplex PCR reads again in MiXCR, with one record for every CDR3 protein. The table includes 450,000 to 650,000 distinct CDR3 sequences, 15% to 20% detected once. The same specimen was also included in a second study, on T cells in Graves' hyperthyroidism and ophthalmopathy.

Specimen: peripheral blood mononuclear cells (PBMCs), collected at new diagnosis, from a patient treated with antithyroid drugs. All receptors derive from a woman aged 35-65 years with Graves disease. CDR3s include the opening cysteine and the closing phenylalanine or tryptophan. D genes are given only for firm matches. The size of a clone is reported for some rows only, either as once, few or many, or as a class for expanded clones.

D	V	size	J	CDR3	DNA
-	TRBV6-5	-	TRBJ1-4	CASSYRGGVGTNEKLFF	TGTGCCAGCAGTTACAGGGGAGGGGTGGGAACTAATGAAAAACTGTTTTTT
-	TRBV7-2	many	TRBJ2-7	CASSQNHGTSAYEQYF	TGTGCCAGCAGCCAAAATCATGGGACTTCCGCGTACGAGCAGTACTTC
-	TRBV6-1	few	TRBJ1-4	CASMRKGGYEEKLFF	TGTGCCAGCATGAGGAAGGGGGGTTATGAAGAAAAACTGTTTTTT
-	TRBV19	once	TRBJ2-7	CASSSSGEYEQYF	TGTGCCAGTAGTTCCTCGGGGGAATACGAGCAGTACTTC
TRBD1	TRBV3-1	many	TRBJ1-1	CASRDRGPQSGTEAFF	TGTGCCAGCAGGGACAGGGGGCCTCAAAGCGGCACTGAAGCTTTCTTT
TRBD1	TRBV28	many	TRBJ2-1	CASSWPSAGGSQYNEQFF	TGTGCCAGCAGTTGGCCGTCGGCAGGGGGATCTCAATACAATGAGCAGTTCTTC
-	TRBV9	-	TRBJ1-3	CASSAERAPSGNTIYF	TGTGCCAGCAGCGCCGAGAGAGCCCCCTCTGGAAACACCATATATTTT
-	TRBV15	many	TRBJ2-5	CATSRDYGRGLGETQYF	TGTGCCACCAGCAGAGATTACGGCAGGGGTTTGGGAGAGACCCAGTACTTC
-	TRBV28	many	TRBJ1-4	CAIGRTATNEKLFF	TGTGCCATCGGGAGGACAGCAACTAATGAAAAACTGTTTTTT
TRBD1	TRBV12-3/TRBV12-4	many	TRBJ1-2	CASNQQGAFYGYTF	TGTGCCAGCAATCAACAGGGGGCCTTCTATGGCTACACCTTC
-	TRBV6-5	few	TRBJ2-2	CASSYSAEDGELFF	TGTGCCAGCAGTTACTCGGCAGAAGACGGGGAGCTGTTTTTT
-	TRBV12-3/TRBV12-4	-	TRBJ1-5	CASIPGRNQPQHF	TGTGCCAGCATTCCCGGGCGAAATCAGCCCCAGCATTTT
-	TRBV7-2	-	TRBJ1-5	CASSLWDYEGQPQHF	TGTGCCAGCAGCTTATGGGATTATGAGGGTCAGCCCCAGCATTTT
TRBD1	TRBV6-2/TRBV6-3	few	TRBJ2-2	CASSKGQGNTGELFF	TGTGCCAGCAGTAAAGGACAGGGGAACACCGGGGAGCTGTTTTTT
TRBD1	TRBV29-1	few	TRBJ2-5	CSVGTVLEETQYF	TGCAGCGTGGGGACAGTCTTAGAAGAGACCCAGTACTTC
-	TRBV12-3/TRBV12-4	many	TRBJ2-7	CASSPSLGEQYF	TGTGCCAGCAGTCCCAGCTTAGGGGAGCAGTACTTC
-	TRBV2	many	TRBJ2-5	CASSEGVTVQETQYF	TGTGCCAGCAGTGAAGGAGTGACGGTCCAAGAGACCCAGTACTTC
TRBD1	TRBV18	many	TRBJ2-3	CASSPPDREYGTQYF	TGTGCCAGCTCACCACCGGACAGGGAATATGGTACGCAGTATTTT
-	TRBV12-3/TRBV12-4	many	TRBJ1-2	CASRPFSSGYTF	TGTGCCAGCAGACCATTTAGCAGTGGCTACACCTTC
-	TRBV2	few	TRBJ2-1	CASSVRVSNEQFF	TGTGCCAGCAGTGTGCGAGTTTCCAATGAGCAGTTCTTC
-	TRBV30	many	TRBJ1-2	CAWSVVSYGYTF	TGTGCCTGGAGTGTAGTATCCTATGGCTACACCTTC
-	TRBV7-9	many	TRBJ1-1	CASSTDKNTEAFF	TGTGCCAGCAGCACTGACAAGAACACTGAAGCTTTCTTT
-	TRBV7-9	-	TRBJ2-7	CASSPPPGGNEQYF	TGTGCCAGCAGCCCCCCCCCGGGGGGCAACGAGCAGTACTTC